Many counts were recorded for the clone carrying this TCR beta chain. Its antigen is still unknown. Unique molecular identifiers, one per molecule, were present on every TCR cDNA molecule. From the 5' RACE reads, TCRdb called clonotypes with MiXCR, one entry per CDR3 protein. The table records about 100,000 distinct CDR3 sequences, about 4.4% of them present only once. This record comes from a study of spatial heterogeneity in lung cancer. For the study at large: The count of detected beta-chain sequences consistently exceeded that of alpha-chain sequences. The correlation between TCR transcript counts in tumor regions and a T cell module score from matched bulk RNA-seq was strong.

Germline values: CDR1 LGHDT, CDR2 YNNKEL (reference sequence). V gave up 2 bases and J gave up 3 bases, with 13 bases separating them. This CDR3 spans 15 amino acids. Study findings and constraints: For expanded intratumoral alpha and beta TCRs, counts tracked tumor mutation counts.

The time point denotes: sample taken at primary tumor resection. The sequences come from lung tumor tissue, collected at surgery. The TCR comes from a male donor with early-stage non-small cell lung cancer. This chain joins TRBV3-1 and TRBJ1-1, with D possibly TRBD1 on 5 matching bases. The CDR3 reads CASSQSGHYYTEAFF. DNA for the CDR3: TGTGCCAGCAGCCAAAGTGGACATTACTACACTGAAGCTTTCTTT.